This T cell receptor (beta chain) is from a study of T cells expressing NK-cell markers. Turning to the study itself: Obtained from sorted CD3+CD56+NKG2C+, CD3+CD56+NKG2C- and CD3+CD56-NKG2C+ T cells were the TCR beta repertoires. HCMV seropositivity marked most of the eight sequenced donors; one was seronegative.

Worth noting for this clonotype: Its antigen is unknown.

Study-wide results and limits: Researchers report these clonotypes also headed the CD3+CD56-NKG2C+ fraction in several donors.

cDNA encoding TCR beta was synthesized via 5'RACE template switching incorporating UMIs. TCRdb re-called the 5' RACE reads; one entry per CDR3 protein, DNA not given. The repertoire table contains about 430,000 distinct CDR3 sequences. Sequenced: blood T cells: a sorted CD56 or NKG2C T cell subset, CD4+ or CD8+ T cells, or bulk PBMC T cells (not recorded which). This TCR was sampled from a woman between 45 and 65 years old in good health.

The CDR3 loop reads CSADPLADTQYF. The gene calls are TRBV20-1 and TRBJ2-3; as DNA is missing, the TRBD2 call by TCRdb cannot be tested. This CDR3 has 12 amino acids. The germline V gene has CDR1 DFQATT and CDR2 SNEGSKA (reference sequence).